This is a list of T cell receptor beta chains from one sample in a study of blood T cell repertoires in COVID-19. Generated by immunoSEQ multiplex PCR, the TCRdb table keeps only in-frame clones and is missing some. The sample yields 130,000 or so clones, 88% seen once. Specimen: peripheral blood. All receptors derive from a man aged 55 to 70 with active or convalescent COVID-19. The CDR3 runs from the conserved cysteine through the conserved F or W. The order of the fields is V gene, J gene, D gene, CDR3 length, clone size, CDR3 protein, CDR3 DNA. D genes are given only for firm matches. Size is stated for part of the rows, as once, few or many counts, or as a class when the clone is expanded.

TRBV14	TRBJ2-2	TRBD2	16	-	CASSFGLAGGAGELFF	TGTGCCAGCAGCTTCGGACTAGCGGGAGGGGCCGGGGAGCTGTTTTTT
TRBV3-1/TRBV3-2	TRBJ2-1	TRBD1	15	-	CASSLDRGLYNEQFF	TGTGCCAGCAGCCTGGACAGGGGGCTTTACAATGAGCAGTTCTTC
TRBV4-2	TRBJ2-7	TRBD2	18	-	CASSPAWTSGGSSYEQYF	TGTGCCAGCAGCCCGGCGTGGACTAGCGGTGGGAGCTCCTACGAGCAGTACTTC
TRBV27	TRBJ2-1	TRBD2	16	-	CASSSRLAGLYNEQFF	TGTGCCAGCAGTTCTCGACTAGCGGGGCTATACAATGAGCAGTTCTTC
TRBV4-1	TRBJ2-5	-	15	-	CASSQDGGGGRTQYF	TGCGCCAGCAGCCAAGATGGGGGGGGCGGGAGGACCCAGTACTTC
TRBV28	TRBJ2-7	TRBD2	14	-	CASSLGGRSYEQYF	TGTGCCAGCAGTTTGGGGGGGAGGTCCTACGAGCAGTACTTC
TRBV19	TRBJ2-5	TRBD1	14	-	CASSMGTGRETQYF	TGTGCCAGTAGTATGGGGACAGGGCGAGAGACCCAGTACTTC
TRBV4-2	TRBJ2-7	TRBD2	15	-	CASSRAGAGEVEQYF	TGTGCCAGCAGCCGGGCTGGAGCGGGAGAGGTCGAGCAGTACTTC
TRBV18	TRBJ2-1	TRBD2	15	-	CASSPDTSGSNEQFF	TGTGCCAGCTCACCAGACACTAGCGGGAGCAATGAGCAGTTCTTC
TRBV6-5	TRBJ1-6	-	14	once	CASRRDSGNSPLHF	TGTGCCAGCAGGAGGGACTCTGGAAATTCACCCCTCCACTTT
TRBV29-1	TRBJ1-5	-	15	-	CSVAGAGASNQPQHF	TGCAGCGTTGCGGGGGCGGGGGCGAGCAATCAGCCCCAGCATTTT
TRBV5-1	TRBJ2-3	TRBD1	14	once	CASSPGQGTDTQYF	TGCGCCAGCAGCCCGGGACAGGGCACAGATACGCAGTATTTT
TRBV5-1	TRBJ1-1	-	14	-	CASSLQPTNTEAFF	TGCGCCAGCAGCCTACAGCCGACGAACACTGAAGCTTTCTTT
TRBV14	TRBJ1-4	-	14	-	CASSRQGINEKLFF	TGTGCCAGCAGCCGTCAGGGGATTAATGAAAAACTGTTTTTT
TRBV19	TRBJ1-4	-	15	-	CASSIRPPPGGKLFF	TGTGCCAGTAGTATACGACCCCCGCCGGGGGGAAAACTGTTTTTT
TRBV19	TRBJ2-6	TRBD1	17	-	CASKGGTGRFGANVLTF	TGTGCCAGTAAGGGGGGGACAGGGAGGTTTGGGGCCAACGTCCTGACTTTC
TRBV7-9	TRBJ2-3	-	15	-	CASSFKGDGSDTQYF	TGTGCCAGCAGCTTTAAAGGGGATGGTTCAGATACGCAGTATTTT
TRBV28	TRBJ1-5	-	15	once	CASSLGGTKAQPQHF	TGTGCCAGCAGTTTGGGGGGGACAAAGGCTCAGCCCCAGCATTTT
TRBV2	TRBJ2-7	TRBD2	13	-	CASSEDAGGEQYF	TGTGCCAGCAGTGAAGATGCGGGGGGCGAGCAGTACTTC
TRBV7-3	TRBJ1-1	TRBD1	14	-	CASSPNRGLTEAFF	TGTGCCAGCAGCCCCAACAGGGGGCTCACTGAAGCTTTCTTT